One sample yielded the 3 T cell receptor beta chains listed below, sequenced in a study of blood T cells in healthy people across ages (dated by TCRdb to between 2014 and 2017). Libraries were constructed by 5' RACE. TCRdb records Illumina HiSeq 2500 as the sequencer. The second PCR ran for about 6 to 12 cycles and used a J-beta primer mix along with a sample-barcoded 5' primer. Clones were called with MiXCR by TCRdb after fastp trimmed the public reads at Q25, and only in-frame beta chains were retained. Here each entry gathers all rows of one CDR3 protein and keeps the most common genes and DNA. For this sample the table gives approximately 730,000 distinct CDR3 sequences, of which 53% were detected only once. Around 41% of the sample goes to the ten largest clones. Material for sequencing was blood. The receptors originated from a man at least 80 years old in good health.

The rearrangement links TRBV6-6 to TRBJ2-5; D is undetermined. Germline lookup yields CDR1 MNHNY and CDR2 SVGAGI (reference sequence). This CDR3 spans 14 amino acids. Trimming left V 4 bases short and J 1 base short, with 10 bases between. As DNA, the CDR3 is TGTGCCAGCAGTTCACCTTTCTTCCAAGAGACCCAGTACTTC. It specifies CASSSPFFQETQYF.

Points on this clonotype: Compared with germline, one end of the junction differs, possibly owing to a read error. The V call is TRBV9, the J call TRBJ2-5; 8 nucleotides align to TRBD2. The end of the DNA fits TRBJ2-7 better, so the J call may be wrong. The CDR3 is 15 amino acids. Germline V gives CDR1 SGDLS, CDR2 YYNGEE. The CDR3 bases are TGTGACAGCAGCGTAGGGGGACTAGGGGGCTACGAGCAGTACTTC. Its translation: CDSSVGGLGGYEQYF.

The rearrangement uses TRBV6-2 or TRBV6-3 and TRBJ2-3; D may be TRBD2 (5 bases). The CDR3 loop spans 15 amino acids. Germline CDR1 is MNHEY and CDR2 is SVGEGT. Trimming took off 5 bases at V and 4 bases at J, with 16 bases between the two ends. CDR3: CASSMTGFFADTQYF. As DNA, the CDR3 is TGTGCCAGCAGTATGACGGGGTTTTTTGCAGATACGCAGTATTTT.